Listed below are T cell receptor beta chains from one sample, sequenced in a study of blood T cell repertoires in COVID-19. Libraries were prepared by immunoSEQ multiplex PCR; TCRdb keeps only in-frame clonotypes and omits some of them. This sample yields about 320,000 clones, of which 85% are seen a single time; 1.5% to 2% belongs to the top ten. Source material: PBMCs or T cells enriched from blood (not recorded which). These TCRs come from a woman in her twenties or thirties who had been exposed to COVID-19. CDR3s include the opening cysteine and the closing phenylalanine or tryptophan. The order of the fields is CDR3 DNA, CDR3 protein, V gene, D gene, J gene, clone size, CDR3 length. D genes are given only for firm matches. Clone size is not always given. Where it is, it says once, few, many or a class for expanded clones.

TGCGCCAGCAGCCAAGTGGTTCTGCCCGATGGAGGGAGTTATGGCTACACCTTC,CASSQVVLPDGGSYGYTF,TRBV4-1,-,TRBJ1-2,-,18
TGTGCCAGCAGTGAAGCGGGGCAGAACACTGAAGCTTTCTTT,CASSEAGQNTEAFF,TRBV6-1,-,TRBJ1-1,-,14
TGCGCCAGCAGCTTGGACTCATCGAACACTGAAGCTTTCTTT,CASSLDSSNTEAFF,TRBV5-1,-,TRBJ1-1,-,14
TGTGCCACCAGCACGGGACAGACTAATGAAAAACTGTTTTTT,CATSTGQTNEKLFF,TRBV15,TRBD1,TRBJ1-4,once,14
TGCGCCAGCAGCCAAGTTGAGGTACGGCTAAATCAGCCCCAGCATTTT,CASSQVEVRLNQPQHF,TRBV4-1,-,TRBJ1-5,once,16
TGTGCCAGCAGGCAGGTCATGAACACTGAAGCTTTCTTT,CASRQVMNTEAFF,TRBV28,-,TRBJ1-1,-,13
TGTGCCAGCAGCTTGGATTTAGGACAGGGGGCGCGGTATGAGCAGTTCTTC,CASSLDLGQGARYEQFF,TRBV5-4,TRBD1,TRBJ2-1,-,17
TGCGCCAGCACCCGACAGGGGGCAATAGATACGCAGTATTTT,CASTRQGAIDTQYF,TRBV5-1,TRBD1,TRBJ2-3,-,14
TGTGCCAGCAGTTTATCCAGGATGAACACTGAAGCTTTCTTT,CASSLSRMNTEAFF,TRBV28,-,TRBJ1-1,-,14
TGTGCCAGCAGCTTAACGGATGGCGGGAGAGGCGATGAGCAGTTCTTC,CASSLTDGGRGDEQFF,TRBV7-9,TRBD2,TRBJ2-1,-,16
TGTGCCAGCAGTTCGGACAGGTCAGGGGCAGATACGCAGTATTTT,CASSSDRSGADTQYF,TRBV6-2/TRBV6-3,TRBD1,TRBJ2-3,once,15
TGTGCCAGCAGTCCCTACTCCTACAATGAGCAGTTCTTC,CASSPYSYNEQFF,TRBV3-1/TRBV3-2,-,TRBJ2-1,-,13
TGTGCCAGCAGACCCGACAGGGGCTATAACTATGGCTACACCTTC,CASRPDRGYNYGYTF,TRBV6-5,TRBD1,TRBJ1-2,-,15
TGTGCCAGCAACTTCCCCTCGGGGGGGTCGAACACCGGGGAGCTGTTTTTT,CASNFPSGGSNTGELFF,TRBV7-9,TRBD2,TRBJ2-2,-,17
TGTGCCAGCGGGGGCTCAGGGAAAGGGACAGATACGCAGTATTTT,CASGGSGKGTDTQYF,TRBV28,-,TRBJ2-3,-,15
TGCGCCAGCAGCCACGTCGCGGTTAGCGGATCCTACGAGCAGTACTTC,CASSHVAVSGSYEQYF,TRBV4-1,-,TRBJ2-7,once,16
TGTGCCAGCAGCGCGTCCGGGACAGGGGACATCACCATATATTTT,CASSASGTGDITIYF,TRBV7-6,TRBD1,TRBJ1-3,-,15
TGTGCCAGCAGCACCGGGGGACAGGCCTACAATGAGCAGTTCTTC,CASSTGGQAYNEQFF,TRBV7-9,TRBD1,TRBJ2-1,-,15
TGCGCCAGCAGCCAAGCCCCCGGGGGGCGGACCTACAATGAGCAGTTCTTC,CASSQAPGGRTYNEQFF,TRBV4-1,-,TRBJ2-1,few,17
TGTGCCAGCAGTTTGACTAGCGGGAGGCAAGAGACCCAGTACTTC,CASSLTSGRQETQYF,TRBV2,TRBD2,TRBJ2-5,-,15
TGTGCCAGTAGTTCCCAAGCGGGGCAAATAACTAGCACAGATACGCAGTATTTT,CASSSQAGQITSTDTQYF,TRBV19,TRBD2,TRBJ2-3,-,18
TGTGCCAGCAGCGGGACAGGGGGCTATAATTCACCCCTCCACTTT,CASSGTGGYNSPLHF,TRBV9,TRBD1,TRBJ1-6,-,15
TGTGCCAGCAGTCCATCCGTCCTCACAGGGTCCTACGAGCAGTACTTC,CASSPSVLTGSYEQYF,TRBV28,-,TRBJ2-7,-,16
TGTGCCACCGCTCCTCCTACTAGCGGGGGGGTCTCAAACAAAAACATTCAGTACTTC,CATAPPTSGGVSNKNIQYF,TRBV2,TRBD2,TRBJ2-4,-,19
TGTGCCAGCAGCTTGCCACAGGCCTATAATTCACCCCTCCACTTT,CASSLPQAYNSPLHF,TRBV5-6,-,TRBJ1-6,once,15
TGTGCCAGCAGCGTTCTTCCGGGACTAGCCGTTCAGAAGGGCACAGATACGCAGTATTTT,CASSVLPGLAVQKGTDTQYF,TRBV9,TRBD2,TRBJ2-3,-,20
TGTGCCAGCAGTCCCGCATTTGACAGGGGTCCTGCTCCCTATGGCTACACCTTC,CASSPAFDRGPAPYGYTF,TRBV6-2/TRBV6-3,TRBD1,TRBJ1-2,few,18
TGTGCCAGCAGCTTTTACCAGCGGGCTGAGCAGTTCTTC,CASSFYQRAEQFF,TRBV5-8,-,TRBJ2-1,once,13
TGTGCCAGCAGGGTAACCAGGGATCAGCCCCAGCATTTT,CASRVTRDQPQHF,TRBV2,-,TRBJ1-5,few,13
TGTGCCAGCAGCGCCGGGACTAGCCCTCACACAGATACGCAGTATTTT,CASSAGTSPHTDTQYF,TRBV5-4,TRBD2,TRBJ2-3,-,16
TGTGCCAGCAGCTTTATTCCGTTCTTC,CASSFIPFF,TRBV7-3,-,TRBJ2-1,-,9
TGTGCCAGCAGTTCCCCAGGGCCGAACACTGAAGCTTTCTTT,CASSSPGPNTEAFF,TRBV6-5,-,TRBJ1-1,-,14
TGTGCCAGCACCAGCGACGGCTATGGCTACACCTTC,CASTSDGYGYTF,TRBV4-2,-,TRBJ1-2,-,12
TGTGCCAGTAGTATATGGGACAGCTCCTACGAGCAGTACTTC,CASSIWDSSYEQYF,TRBV19,TRBD1,TRBJ2-7,-,14
TGTGCCAGCGGCCCGAGAGGGGGCCAAGAGACCCAGTACTTC,CASGPRGGQETQYF,TRBV2,-,TRBJ2-5,-,14
TGCGCCAGCAGTGATGGGACTAGCGGGAAGGATGAGCAGTTCTTC,CASSDGTSGKDEQFF,TRBV10-2,TRBD2,TRBJ2-1,-,15
TGTGCCAGTAGTATAGAGCTAGCGGACCAAGAGACCCAGTACTTC,CASSIELADQETQYF,TRBV19,TRBD2,TRBJ2-5,-,15
TGTGCCAGCAGTGCTGTAATTTCGGGTGGCTACACCTTC,CASSAVISGGYTF,TRBV2,-,TRBJ1-2,-,13
TGTGCCAGTAGTATCGGGTCACCCGGGACTAGCTGGTACGAGCAGTACTTC,CASSIGSPGTSWYEQYF,TRBV19,TRBD2,TRBJ2-7,-,17
TGTGCCAGCAGCAAAGACAGGGGGCGCGGTGAAAAACTGTTTTTT,CASSKDRGRGEKLFF,TRBV7-3,TRBD1,TRBJ1-4,-,15
TGTGCCAGCAGTGAAAGGGGACAGGGGTCCCTCTATGGCTACACCTTC,CASSERGQGSLYGYTF,TRBV6-1,TRBD1,TRBJ1-2,-,16
TGCGCCAGCAGCCGACAGACTCTAGCGGGGGGGCAGAATGAGCAGTTCTTC,CASSRQTLAGGQNEQFF,TRBV4-1,TRBD2,TRBJ2-1,-,17
TGTGCCAGCAGCTCAAATCCCGGACTAGCGGGAAACTACGAGCAGTACTTC,CASSSNPGLAGNYEQYF,TRBV7-3,TRBD2,TRBJ2-7,-,17
TGTGCCAGCAGCCAAGATCGGCGGATCTCTGGAAACACCATATATTTT,CASSQDRRISGNTIYF,TRBV3-1/TRBV3-2,-,TRBJ1-3,-,16
TGTGCCAGCACTAGCCCCCAGGAGACTTACCCCGAAGCTTTCTTT,CASTSPQETYPEAFF,TRBV6-5,-,TRBJ1-1,many,15
TGTGCCAGCAGCCCCCTCGACAGGGAAACTGAAGCTTTCTTT,CASSPLDRETEAFF,TRBV4-2,TRBD1,TRBJ1-1,-,14
TGCGCCAGCAGCCAAGATGCCCCCGGGACAGGCTATAGCAATCAGCCCCAGCATTTT,CASSQDAPGTGYSNQPQHF,TRBV4-1,TRBD1,TRBJ1-5,-,19
TGTGCCAGCAGCTTACGGGAGGCAGTAGCCAAAAACATTCAGTACTTC,CASSLREAVAKNIQYF,TRBV7-9,TRBD2,TRBJ2-4,-,16
TGTGCCAGCAGCTTGGGTCAGTTCTCCTACGAGCAGTACTTC,CASSLGQFSYEQYF,TRBV5-6,-,TRBJ2-7,-,14
TGTGCCAGCAGTCACAGGGGGAGTCTATACGAGCAGTACTTC,CASSHRGSLYEQYF,TRBV6-5,TRBD1,TRBJ2-7,once,14